This T cell receptor beta chain appears in the sequencing data of a study of cytomegalovirus exposure and HLA in healthy donors. Vbeta (60) and Jbeta (13) primers were used in the PCR. This table comes from immunoSEQ multiplex PCR, and its TCRdb copy is limited to in-frame clones, with some not included. The data contain some 170,000 clones, about four fifths of them singletons. The CDR3 has 14 residues. Trimming took 5 bases from V and 2 from J, leaving 13 bases between them. Germline CDR1 SGHAT, CDR2 FQNNGV. By frequency in the sample, this clone is medium-sized. Sequenced sample: PBMCs. This sequence was found in a man aged 30 to 45 in good health and CMV-seronegative. The chain employs TRBV11-2 and TRBJ2-7; D unresolved. The CDR3 DNA reads TGTGCCAGCAGCAATAATGTCCCCGCCTACGAGCAGTACTTC. This sequence encodes CASSNNVPAYEQYF.